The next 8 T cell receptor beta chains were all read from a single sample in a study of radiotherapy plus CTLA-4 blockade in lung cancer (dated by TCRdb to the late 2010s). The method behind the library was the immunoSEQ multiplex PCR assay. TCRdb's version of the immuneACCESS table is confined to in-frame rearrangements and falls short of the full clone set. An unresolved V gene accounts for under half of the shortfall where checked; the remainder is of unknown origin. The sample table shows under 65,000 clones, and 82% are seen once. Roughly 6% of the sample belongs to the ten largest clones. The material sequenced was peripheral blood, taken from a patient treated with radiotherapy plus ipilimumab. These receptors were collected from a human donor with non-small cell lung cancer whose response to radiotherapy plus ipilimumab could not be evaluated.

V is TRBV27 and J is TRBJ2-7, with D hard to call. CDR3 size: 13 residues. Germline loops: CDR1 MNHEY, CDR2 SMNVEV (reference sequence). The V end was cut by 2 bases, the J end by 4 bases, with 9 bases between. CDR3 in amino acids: CASSLLPGYEQYF. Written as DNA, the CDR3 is TGTGCCAGCAGTTTACTCCCCGGTTACGAGCAGTACTTC.

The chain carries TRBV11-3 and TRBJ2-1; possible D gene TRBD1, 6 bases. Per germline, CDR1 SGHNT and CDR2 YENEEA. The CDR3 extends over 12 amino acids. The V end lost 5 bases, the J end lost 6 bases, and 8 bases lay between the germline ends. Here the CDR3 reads CASSRGGNEQFF. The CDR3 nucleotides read TGTGCCAGCAGCCGAGGGGGCAATGAGCAGTTCTTC.

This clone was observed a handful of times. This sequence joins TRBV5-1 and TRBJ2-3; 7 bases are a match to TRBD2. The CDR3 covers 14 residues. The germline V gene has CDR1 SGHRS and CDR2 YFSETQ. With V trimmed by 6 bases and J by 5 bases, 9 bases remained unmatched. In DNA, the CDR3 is TGCGCCAGCAAAGTAGCGGGTACGCGAGATACGCAGTATTTT. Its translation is CASKVAGTRDTQYF. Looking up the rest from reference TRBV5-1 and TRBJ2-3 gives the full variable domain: KAGVTQTPRYLIKTRGQQVTLSCSPISGHRSVSWYQQTPGQGLQFLFEYFSETQRNKGNFPGRFSGRQFSNSRSEMNVSTLELGDSALYLCASKVAGTRDTQYFGPGTRLTVL.

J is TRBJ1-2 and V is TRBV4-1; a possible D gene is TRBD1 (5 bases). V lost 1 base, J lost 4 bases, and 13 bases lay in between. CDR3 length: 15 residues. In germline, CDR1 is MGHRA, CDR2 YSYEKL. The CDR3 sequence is CASSQALDSVYGYTF. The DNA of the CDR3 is TGCGCCAGCAGCCAAGCCCTCGACAGCGTCTATGGCTACACCTTC.

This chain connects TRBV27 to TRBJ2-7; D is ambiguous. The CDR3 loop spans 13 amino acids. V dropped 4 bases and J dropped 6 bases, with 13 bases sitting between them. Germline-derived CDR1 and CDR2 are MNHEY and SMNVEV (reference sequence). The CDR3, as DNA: TGTGCCAGCAGTTACCCGGAGTCCGCCGAGCAGTACTTC. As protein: CASSYPESAEQYF.

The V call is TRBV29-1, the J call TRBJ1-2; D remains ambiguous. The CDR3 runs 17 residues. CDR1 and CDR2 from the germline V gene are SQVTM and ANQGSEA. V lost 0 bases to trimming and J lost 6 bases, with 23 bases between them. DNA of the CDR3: TGCAGCGTTGAAGACGGAGCGATCGGAGGGCCAAAAAATGGCTACACCTTC. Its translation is CSVEDGAIGGPKNGYTF.

CDR3 protein: CASSLRSGYTF. The CDR3 DNA reads as TGTGCCAGCAGTTTAAGGAGTGGCTACACCTTC. The chain links TRBV28 to TRBJ1-2; unclear D gene. Trimming removed 2 bases from V and 7 bases from J, with 5 bases in between. The CDR3 has 11 amino acids. CDR1 MDHEN and CDR2 SYDVKM come from the germline V gene.

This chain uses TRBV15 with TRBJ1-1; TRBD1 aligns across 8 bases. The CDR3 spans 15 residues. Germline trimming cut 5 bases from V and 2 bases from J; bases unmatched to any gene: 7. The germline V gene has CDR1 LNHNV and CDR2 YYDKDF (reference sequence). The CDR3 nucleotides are TGTGCCACCAGCGCTGGACAGGGTTCCAACACTGAAGCTTTCTTT. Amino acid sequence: CATSAGQGSNTEAFF.